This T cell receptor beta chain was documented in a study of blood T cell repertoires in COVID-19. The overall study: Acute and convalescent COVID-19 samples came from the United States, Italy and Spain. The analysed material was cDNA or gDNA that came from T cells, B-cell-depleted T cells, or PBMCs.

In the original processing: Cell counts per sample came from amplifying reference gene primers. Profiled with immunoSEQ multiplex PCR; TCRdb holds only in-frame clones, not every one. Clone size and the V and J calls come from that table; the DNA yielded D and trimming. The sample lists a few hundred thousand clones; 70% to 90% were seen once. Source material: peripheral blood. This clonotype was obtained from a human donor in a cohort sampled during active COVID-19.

The CDR3 region is CASSPQRGGSPLHF. CDR3 coding DNA: TGTGCCAGCAGCCCCCAACGGGGGGGCTCACCCCTCCACTTT. The J gene is TRBJ1-6, the V gene TRBV7-8; D is possibly TRBD1 (6 bases). Trimming stripped 5 bases from V and 10 bases from J, with 15 bases between. The germline CDR1 and CDR2 sequences are SGHVS and FQNEAQ. The CDR3 has 14 residues.